This T cell receptor (beta chain) was captured in a study of T cells in Graves' hyperthyroidism and ophthalmopathy. Germline V lookup: CDR1 MGHRA, CDR2 YSYEKL. The CDR3 covers 13 residues. Trimming stripped 6 bases from V and 6 bases from J, with 12 bases between. Many counts were recorded for this clonotype. Its cognate antigen is unknown. RNA transcripts provided the source from which TCR beta CDR3 regions were amplified. First-round RT-PCR targeting the TCR CDR3 was performed with the HTBI primer set. TCRdb reprocessed the multiplex PCR reads with MiXCR, giving one entry per CDR3 protein. The sample holds about 280,000 distinct CDR3 sequences, 25% seen once. Study outcomes and limitations: The model predicted ophthalmopathy a median 6.5 months before onset. A 13 V-J signature model discriminated ophthalmopathy versus stable hyperthyroidism.

The sequenced sample consisted of blood. V is TRBV4-1 and J is TRBJ1-5; D remains ambiguous. This receptor was taken from a man aged 35 to 55 with Graves' hyperthyroidism that later progressed to Graves' ophthalmopathy. The CDR3 reads CASSREDGQPQHF. CDR3 DNA sequence: TGCGCCAGCAGTAGAGAGGACGGTCAGCCCCAGCATTTT.